This T cell receptor beta chain derives from a study of Ad26.COV2.S vaccination and SARS-CoV-2 variants. Per germline, CDR1 LNHDA and CDR2 SQIVND (reference sequence). This CDR3 contains 15 residues. V was trimmed by 4 bases and J by 11 bases, leaving 21 bases between them. The table came from immunoSEQ multiplex PCR; TCRdb's copy has only in-frame clones and leaves some out. The sample contains 350,000 to 450,000 clones, 70% to 90% of which appear only once. Described treatment: around 19 received Ad26.COV2.S at low or high dose, single or two shots; several received placebo; per-sample allocation not given. On day 63 after the first injection, vaccine and placebo recipients gave samples.

This TCR was sampled from a person aged 18-65 years who received the Ad26.COV2.S COVID-19 vaccine or a placebo. This specimen was peripheral blood, taken in a trial of Ad26.COV2.S vaccine versus placebo. The V gene is TRBV19, the J gene TRBJ1-5, with D maybe TRBD1 (5 bases). In nucleotides, the CDR3 is TGTGCCAGTAGTACTGAGGGACTCGTGGGTCGAGCCCAGCATTTT. Translating it yields CASSTEGLVGRAQHF.